This TCR beta chain was identified in a study of identical twins. CDR1 and CDR2 (germline): MNHEY, SVGAGI. This CDR3 comprises 11 residues. V lost 10 bases to trimming and J lost 6 bases, with 10 bases between them. Unique molecular identifiers were present on the cDNA, which also gained a universal primer site by template switching. Each CDR3 protein is one row after TCRdb ran MiXCR on the 5' RACE reads. The data hold hundreds of thousands of distinct CDR3 sequences, with approximately 18% observed a single time. These records were also assigned to another study, of T cells expressing NK-cell markers. According to that study: Whether expanded NKG2C-expressing T cell clones recognize HCMV is unknown.

The chain employs TRBV6-5 and TRBJ2-1; the D gene is possibly TRBD2 (5 bases). This receptor was obtained from a woman younger than 30 in good health. The specimen sequenced was PBMCs. This CDR3 reads CATSGFNEQFF. In nucleotides, the CDR3 is TGTGCCACCTCGGGATTCAATGAGCAGTTCTTC.